This entry is about one T cell receptor beta chain. The antigen is unknown. The source of the sample is a study of cytomegalovirus exposure and HLA in healthy donors. Notes on the study in general: Analysis was carried out at a later point, and it linked a missense DCLRE1C variant to TCR beta V- and J-gene trimming.

Use of 60 Vbeta and 13 Jbeta primers characterized the PCR. Method: immunoSEQ multiplex PCR; TCRdb's copy keeps in-frame clones and lacks some. The table lists some 180,000 clones, just under 80% of them singletons. Germline V gene lookup returns CDR1 SGHTA and CDR2 FQGTGA. The CDR3 length is 15 residues. V was clipped by 2 bases and J by 4 bases; unmatched bases: 4. The receptor's source is a female donor in good health and CMV-seronegative. V gene TRBV7-3 combines with J gene TRBJ2-7, with 11 bases identical to TRBD1. The material sequenced was PBMCs. CDR3 nucleotides: TGTGCCAGCAGCTTATATGGACAGGGGGCTTACGAGCAGTACTTC. This codes for CASSLYGQGAYEQYF.